This TCR beta chain was captured by sequencing in a study of stem cell transplantation in POMP-related autoinflammatory disease. Study background: Defective thymoproteasomes were hypothesized to impair CD8+ T-cell positive selection. CD8+ T cells were low and CD4+ cells naive-skewed before transplant.

The table came from immunoSEQ multiplex PCR; TCRdb's copy has only in-frame clones and leaves some out. In the table there are approximately 11,000 clones, around 87% of which are singletons. As to this clone: Its antigen is currently unknown.

Overall study results and limits: PRAID patients trended toward lower TRB diversity and higher clonality in all analyzed T-cell subsets. Patients with PRAID showed a restricted number of unique TRB V-J gene pairings.

CDR3 length equals 13 residues. CDR1 is SGDLS and CDR2 is YYNGEE in the germline V gene. V was trimmed by 4 bases and J by 1 base, leaving 7 bases between them. This sequence joins TRBV9 and TRBJ2-3; D unresolved. The origin of this receptor is a human donor with POMP-related autoinflammation and immune dysregulation (PRAID). Material: CD8+ T cells from PBMCs, obtained before stem cell transplantation. In DNA, the CDR3 is TGTGCCAGCAGCTCACGGGGCACAGATACGCAGTATTTT. The encoded protein is CASSSRGTDTQYF.